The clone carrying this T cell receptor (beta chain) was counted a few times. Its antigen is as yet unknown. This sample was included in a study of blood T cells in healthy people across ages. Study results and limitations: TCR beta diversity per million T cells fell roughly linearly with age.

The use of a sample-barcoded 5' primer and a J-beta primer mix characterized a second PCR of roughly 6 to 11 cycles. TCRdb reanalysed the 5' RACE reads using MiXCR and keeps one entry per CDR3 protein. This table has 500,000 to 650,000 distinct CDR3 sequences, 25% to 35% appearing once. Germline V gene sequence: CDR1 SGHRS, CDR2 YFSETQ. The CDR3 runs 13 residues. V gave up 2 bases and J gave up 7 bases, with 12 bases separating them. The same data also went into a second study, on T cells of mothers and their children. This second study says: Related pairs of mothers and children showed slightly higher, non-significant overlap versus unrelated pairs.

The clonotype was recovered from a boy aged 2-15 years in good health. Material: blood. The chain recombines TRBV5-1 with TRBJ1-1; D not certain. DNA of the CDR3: TGCGCCAGCAGCTTCGGGCAGGACCGTGAAGCTTTCTTT. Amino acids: CASSFGQDREAFF.